One sample yielded the 27 T cell receptor beta chains listed below, sequenced in a study of blood T cell repertoires in COVID-19. The table came from immunoSEQ multiplex PCR; TCRdb's copy has only in-frame clones and leaves some out. This table holds some 70,000 clones, 90% found once. The sample consisted of peripheral blood. Receptors originate from a man in his forties or fifties with acute or convalescent COVID-19.

J is TRBJ2-7 and V is TRBV2; D may be TRBD1 (6 bases). The germline V gene encodes CDR1 SNHLY and CDR2 FYNNEI. The CDR3 runs to 13 residues. The V and J ends lost 6 bases and 0 bases respectively, with 9 bases between them. Here the CDR3 DNA reads TGTGCCAGCAGCAGGGACACCTCCTACGAGCAGTACTTC. As protein: CASSRDTSYEQYF.

The chain combines TRBV30 with TRBJ2-7; TRBD2 matches 9 bases. The V and J ends lost 6 bases and 3 bases, in that order; junction bases with no gene match: 6. From germline, CDR1 is GTSNPN and CDR2 SVGIG (reference sequence). The CDR3 extends over 13 amino acids. CDR3 protein: CACYSTSGYEQYF. DNA for the CDR3: TGTGCCTGCTACTCGACTAGCGGCTACGAGCAGTACTTC.

V and J are TRBV18 and TRBJ2-5, with 7 bases lining up with TRBD1. The CDR3 is 16 residues long. The germline V gene encodes CDR1 KGHSH and CDR2 LQKENI. Trimming took 3 bases from V and 1 from J; bases not matched to a gene: 8. CDR3 coding DNA: TGTGCCAGCTCACCCCGGCCGGGACAGACCCAAGAGACCCAGTACTTC. Translation gives CASSPRPGQTQETQYF. Filled out from reference TRBV18 and TRBJ2-5, the complete variable domain reads NAGVMQNPRHLVRRRGQEARLRCSPMKGHSHVYWYRQLPEEGLKFMVYLQKENIIDESGMPKERFSAEFPKEGPSILRIQQVVRGDSAAYFCASSPRPGQTQETQYFGPGTRLLVL.

This chain joins TRBV21-1 and TRBJ1-2; the DNA was not compared with TRBD1, the D call given in the table. TRBV21-1 is shown as a pseudogene. This CDR3 has 19 residues. CDR3 in DNA: TGTGCCAGCAGCTACCGCCATTGGGCAGGGTACTTTACTAACTATGGCTACACCTTC. Protein product: CASSYRHWAGYFTNYGYTF.

The chain uses TRBV4-1 and TRBJ1-5; D is ambiguous. There are 14 residues in the CDR3. Germline loops: CDR1 MGHRA, CDR2 YSYEKL. The V end was cut by 1 base, the J end by 7 bases, with 11 bases between. CDR3 residues: CASSQVGEGQPQHF. DNA for the CDR3: TGCGCCAGCAGCCAAGTTGGGGAGGGCCAGCCCCAGCATTTT.

The CDR3 loop is CASSLSKGLAGSADTQYF. The CDR3 DNA is TGCGCCAGCAGCTTGAGTAAGGGACTAGCGGGATCTGCGGATACGCAGTATTTT. The rearrangement links TRBV5-1 to TRBJ2-3, with 13 bases that match TRBD2. The CDR3 totals 18 residues. CDR1 and CDR2 from the germline V gene are SGHRS and YFSETQ. V shed 1 base, J shed 6 bases, and the junction held 11 bases outside the gene matches.

Here the CDR3 reads CASSRKTGGANYNQPQHF. The CDR3 nucleotides are TGTGCCAGCAGTAGGAAAACAGGGGGCGCGAACTACAATCAGCCCCAGCATTTT. The rearrangement joins TRBV5-8 to TRBJ1-5; 9 bases line up with TRBD1. Germline values: CDR1 SGHTS, CDR2 YDEGEE. J lost 3 bases, V lost 5 bases, and 15 bases had no gene match. The CDR3 is made up of 18 amino acids.

This chain uses TRBV6-5 with TRBJ2-7; 9 nucleotides agree with TRBD1. With 7 bases clipped from V and 4 bases from J, the junction kept 11 bases outside the gene matches. CDR3 length equals 15 residues. Per the germline V gene, CDR1 is MNHEY and CDR2 is SVGAGI. CDR3 loop: CASTRSGTGRYEQYF. As DNA, the CDR3 is TGTGCCAGCACCCGGTCTGGGACAGGGCGTTACGAGCAGTACTTC.

The chain couples TRBV18 to TRBJ2-3; possible D gene TRBD1, 5 bases. The germline V gene encodes CDR1 KGHSH and CDR2 LQKENI. Trimming took 1 base from V and 5 from J, leaving 25 bases between them. The CDR3 has 19 residues. CDR3 nucleotide sequence: TGTGCCAGCTCACCACTAGGCGGTCACAGGCCGAAGGACCAAGATACGCAGTATTTT. This encodes CASSPLGGHRPKDQDTQYF.

The chain carries TRBV7-7 and TRBJ2-2; the match to TRBD2 covers 10 bases. V trimming: 1 base; J trimming: 5 bases; junction bases outside the gene matches: 7. Germline CDR1 and CDR2: SSHAT and FNYEAQ (reference sequence). The CDR3 runs 17 residues. CDR3 residues: CASSLDTSGIRTGELFF. CDR3 DNA sequence: TGTGCCAGCAGCTTAGACACTAGCGGGATTAGAACCGGGGAGCTGTTTTTT.

This clone appeared many times. V is TRBV7-9 and J is TRBJ1-6; 9 bases fit TRBD1. The CDR3 consists of 17 residues. CDR1 is SEHNR and CDR2 is FQNEAQ in the germline V gene (reference sequence). J was trimmed by 10 bases and V by 0 bases; bases with no gene match: 10. Here the CDR3 DNA reads TGTGCCAGCAGCTTAGCCAGCGGGACAGGGATCGGATCACCCCTCCACTTT. Amino acid sequence: CASSLASGTGIGSPLHF.

The chain employs TRBV3-1 (or the pseudogene TRBV3-2) and TRBJ2-5; TRBD2 matches at 7 bases. The CDR3 covers 15 residues. V lost 3 bases to trimming and J lost 5 bases; unmatched junction nucleotides: 9. Germline CDR1 is LGHDT and CDR2 is YNNKEL (reference sequence). The CDR3 coding sequence is TGTGCCAGCAGCCAGGCTAGCGGTTTATTGGAGACCCAGTACTTC. It yields the protein CASSQASGLLETQYF.

This chain connects TRBV12-5 to TRBJ2-1, with D perhaps matching TRBD1 (5 bases). Germline V gene sequence: CDR1 LGHNT, CDR2 FRNRAP. V was shortened by 3 bases and J by 0 bases, with 18 bases between the two germline ends. CDR3 length equals 18 residues. CDR3 sequence reads: CASGFGQGRISSYNEQFF. Here the CDR3 DNA reads TGTGCTAGTGGTTTCGGCCAGGGAAGAATTAGCTCCTACAATGAGCAGTTCTTC.

This chain uses TRBV3-1 (or the pseudogene TRBV3-2) with TRBJ2-1; D gene uncertain. The CDR3 is made up of 11 amino acids. Trimming took 6 bases from V and 4 from J, leaving 4 bases between them. CDR1 is LGHDT and CDR2 is YNNKEL in the germline V gene (reference sequence). CDR3 sequence (DNA): TGTGCCAGCAGTAGATACAATGAGCAGTTCTTC. This codes for CASSRYNEQFF.

The V and J genes are TRBV5-1 and TRBJ1-1; D is possibly TRBD1 (5 bases). CDR1 is SGHRS, CDR2 YFSETQ, per germline. CDR3 length: 13 amino acids. V lost 4 bases and J 1 base, leaving 8 bases between the germline ends. The CDR3 protein is CASSTGGNTEAFF. CDR3 in DNA: TGCGCCAGCAGCACCGGGGGGAACACTGAAGCTTTCTTT.

The chain has TRBV9 and TRBJ2-7; tentative D call: TRBD1 (6 bases). V was pared by 0 bases and J by 5 bases, with 15 bases between. CDR3 length: 15 amino acids. Germline-derived CDR1 and CDR2 are SGDLS and YYNGEE. The CDR3 is CASSVGVRGDNEQYF. Written as DNA, the CDR3 is TGTGCCAGCAGCGTAGGCGTCAGGGGTGACAACGAGCAGTACTTC.

This clone was seen just once. The genes are TRBV4-1 and TRBJ2-1, with 8 nucleotides matching TRBD2. Germline lookup yields CDR1 MGHRA and CDR2 YSYEKL. Trimming removed 1 base from V and 5 bases from J; junction bases left unmatched: 4. This CDR3 is built from 15 residues. The CDR3 nucleotides are TGCGCCAGCAGCCAAGCGGGGGGGGAAAACAATGAGCAGTTCTTC. Translating gives CASSQAGGENNEQFF.

The V and J genes are TRBV18 and TRBJ1-4; 8 bases line up with TRBD1. The CDR3 covers 16 residues. Germline V CDR1 and CDR2: KGHSH, LQKENI. Germline trimming cut 2 bases from V and 2 bases from J; bases unmatched to any gene: 4. The CDR3 DNA is TGTGCCAGCTCACCAGTACGGACAGGGACTAATGAAAAACTGTTTTTT. Amino acid sequence: CASSPVRTGTNEKLFF.

This clone has more than one count but fewer than ten. The chain joins TRBV6-6 to TRBJ2-3; the D gene is possibly TRBD2 (6 bases). This CDR3 has 16 residues. Germline CDR1 MNHNY, CDR2 SVGAGI (reference sequence). V lost 4 bases and J 6 bases, leaving 20 bases between the germline ends. This chain's CDR3 is CASSSPGRPTKDTQYF. The CDR3 DNA reads as TGTGCCAGCAGTTCGCCGGGGAGGCCGACAAAGGATACGCAGTATTTT.

The CDR3 is CASSTTGQGEAFF. In DNA form, the CDR3 reads TGTGCCAGCAGCACGACAGGGCAAGGTGAAGCTTTCTTT. The V and J genes are TRBV9 and TRBJ1-1, with 7 bases matching TRBD1. V was pared by 4 bases and J by 7 bases, with 7 bases of the junction left unmatched. CDR1 is SGDLS, CDR2 YYNGEE, per germline. CDR3 length equals 13 residues.

The V call is TRBV5-1, the J call TRBJ2-7; 7 bases fit TRBD2. Germline V CDR1 and CDR2: SGHRS, YFSETQ. This CDR3 is 16 amino acids long. Unmatched junction bases numbered 9, after V lost 3 bases and J lost 0 bases. The CDR3, as DNA: TGCGCCAGCAGCTCCCGTGGTAGCGGGTCCTCCTACGAGCAGTACTTC. It specifies CASSSRGSGSSYEQYF.

The genes are TRBV2 and TRBJ1-1; maybe TRBD1 (5 bases). Trimming took 7 bases from V and 7 from J, leaving 13 bases between them. Germline CDR1 reads SNHLY; CDR2 reads FYNNEI. The CDR3 extends over 12 amino acids. The CDR3 DNA follows: TGTGCCAGCAACTCAGGGCGAAGTGAAGCTTTCTTT. Encoded protein: CASNSGRSEAFF.

In DNA form, the CDR3 reads TGCGCCAGCCCTGGGGGGGCGGCTCTAGACGCAAAGCAGACCCAGTACTTC. As protein: CASPGGAALDAKQTQYF. V and J are TRBV10-1 and TRBJ2-5; maybe TRBD2 (7 bases). The ends were cut back, 8 bases at V and 6 bases at J, with 28 bases in the middle. The CDR3 is 17 residues long. Germline CDR1 WNHNN, CDR2 SYGVQD (reference sequence).

The chain recombines TRBV2 with TRBJ2-7; 7 bases align to TRBD1. The length of the CDR3 is 13 residues. The germline CDR1 and CDR2 sequences are SNHLY and FYNNEI. The V gene end was trimmed by 5 bases and the J gene end by 2 bases; junction bases not matched to a gene: 3. The CDR3 DNA follows: TGTGCCAGCAGTCACAGGGGCGCCTACGAGCAGTACTTC. It encodes CASSHRGAYEQYF.

There are a few counts of this clone. This sequence joins TRBV7-9 and TRBJ2-7, with 9 positions matching TRBD1. After removal of 1 base from V and 5 bases from J, the junction contained 3 bases not matched to a gene. The CDR3 loop spans 14 amino acids. Germline V gene data show CDR1 as SEHNR and CDR2 as FQNEAQ (reference sequence). CDR3 DNA sequence: TGTGCCAGCAGCTTAGACAGGGGGCTAAACGAGCAGTACTTC. Residues: CASSLDRGLNEQYF.

The gene calls are TRBV16 and TRBJ1-1; TRBD1 aligns across 7 bases. The ends lost 4 bases at V and 1 base at J; junction bases unmatched: 6. Germline V gene sequence: CDR1 KGHSY, CDR2 FQNENV. This CDR3 region has 15 residues. The chain's CDR3 is CASSRVGQPNTEAFF. The CDR3 DNA follows: TGTGCCAGCAGCCGCGTGGGACAGCCGAACACTGAAGCTTTCTTT.

This rearrangement joins TRBV2 to TRBJ1-4, with 7 bases fitting TRBD1. Germline V gives CDR1 SNHLY, CDR2 FYNNEI. V shed 5 bases and J 2 bases; nucleotides not matched to a gene: 5. The CDR3 runs 15 residues. The CDR3 DNA follows: TGTGCCAGCAGTAAACAGGGGACGACTAATGAAAAACTGTTTTTT. This sequence encodes CASSKQGTTNEKLFF.